Detailed here is one T cell receptor (beta chain). This sample is drawn from a study of blood T cell repertoires in COVID-19. Trimming pared 0 bases from V and 8 bases from J, leaving 16 bases between. CDR1 and CDR2 from the germline V gene are MGHRA and YSYEKL. The CDR3 is 15 residues long. Sequenced by immunoSEQ multiplex PCR; TCRdb stores in-frame clones only, minus some. In the table there are some 180,000 clones, 87% of which are singletons. Sequencing was done on a sample of peripheral blood. The source is a man in his 60s with active or convalescent COVID-19. The genes are TRBV4-1 and TRBJ1-2; a weak D match, TRBD1 (5 bases). CDR3 DNA: TGCGCCAGCAGCCAAGATGTCAGGGCCGCAGAGGGCTACACCTTC. It specifies CASSQDVRAAEGYTF.